What follows are 5 T cell receptor beta chains derived from one specimen sequenced in a study of blood T cell repertoires in COVID-19. Produced via immunoSEQ multiplex PCR; TCRdb's table is partial and in-frame only. The sample consists of around 26,000 clones, 82% of them appearing once. Sample: peripheral blood. The receptors stem from a human donor in a cohort sampled during active COVID-19.

The rearrangement uses TRBV3-1 (or the pseudogene TRBV3-2) and TRBJ1-2; possibly TRBD1 for D (6 bases). The CDR3 sequence is 16 residues long. The germline V gene encodes CDR1 LGHDT and CDR2 YNNKEL (reference sequence). Between the trimmed V and J ends, which lost 1 base and 6 bases, there was a span of 18 bases. The CDR3 coding sequence is TGTGCCAGCAGCCAAGTAAACAGGGTTAAGGACGATGGCTACACCTTC. Translating gives CASSQVNRVKDDGYTF.

The chain uses TRBV29-1 and TRBJ2-3, with TRBD2 as a possible D gene (5 bases). The CDR3 totals 14 residues. V was shortened by 4 bases and J by 0 bases, with 11 bases between the two germline ends. Germline V gives CDR1 SQVTM, CDR2 ANQGSEA. This CDR3 reads CSVGIEGSTDTQYF. The CDR3 DNA sequence: TGCAGCGTTGGAATCGAGGGTAGCACAGATACGCAGTATTTT.

The CDR3 protein is CASSQAGVHEQYF. The CDR3 nucleotides read TGTGCCAGCAGCCAGGCCGGGGTGCACGAGCAGTACTTC. The chain joins TRBV3-1 (or the pseudogene TRBV3-2) to TRBJ2-7, with D possibly being TRBD2 (5 bases). Germline CDR1 and CDR2: LGHDT and YNNKEL (reference sequence). The CDR3 spans 13 residues. V was clipped by 3 bases and J by 5 bases, with 11 bases between them.

This chain joins TRBV11-2 and TRBJ1-1, with D possibly matching TRBD1 (6 bases). The germline V and J ends were trimmed by 7 bases and 0 bases, with 12 bases remaining between them. CDR1 and CDR2 (germline): SGHAT, FQNNGV. The CDR3 has 14 amino acids. CDR3 residues: CASTGQPLNTEAFF. CDR3 nucleotides: TGTGCCAGCACCGGACAGCCACTGAACACTGAAGCTTTCTTT.

The chain links TRBV6-2 or TRBV6-3 to TRBJ2-1; 13 bases align to TRBD2. Germline V gene data show CDR1 as MNHEY and CDR2 as SVGEGT. The CDR3 is made up of 15 amino acids. After removal of 5 bases from V and 8 bases from J, the junction contained 6 bases not matched to a gene. Here the CDR3 reads CASSGGLAGLDEQFF. The CDR3 DNA sequence: TGTGCCAGCAGTGGGGGACTAGCGGGACTCGATGAGCAGTTCTTC.